This T cell receptor beta chain is from a study of T-cell memory formation after mild COVID-19. In the study overall: TCR clusters mostly belonged to single donors. Regarding the study as a whole: Some clones that responded turned up in pre-infection memory, which suggests that cross-reactive memory joined in. The CD4+ clones that contracted clustered mainly within CM and EM, and the CD8+ clones concentrated in EMRA.

Remarks on this clonotype: The antigen is unknown.

Libraries for TCRalpha and TCRbeta carried sample barcodes and unique molecular identifiers via 5'RACE. Each CDR3 protein gets one entry after TCRdb re-called the 5' RACE reads with MiXCR. The sample records under 300,000 distinct CDR3 sequences, 8.5% to 9.5% being singletons. The CDR3 runs to 16 residues. Germline V gene data show CDR1 as MGHRA and CDR2 as YSYEKL. The V end lost 4 bases, the J end lost 2 bases, and 15 bases lay between the germline ends. The TCR originated in a man aged 18 to 29 who had mild COVID-19 (a few samples of this study predate the infection). Cell type and time point are not known. The genes are TRBV4-1 and TRBJ2-1; tentatively, D is TRBD2 (5 bases). Material for sequencing was PBMCs or a T cell subset sorted from them (not recorded which). The CDR3 sequence: CASSPVPGSPYNEQFF. CDR3 bases: TGCGCCAGCAGCCCTGTCCCGGGGTCCCCCTACAATGAGCAGTTCTTC.